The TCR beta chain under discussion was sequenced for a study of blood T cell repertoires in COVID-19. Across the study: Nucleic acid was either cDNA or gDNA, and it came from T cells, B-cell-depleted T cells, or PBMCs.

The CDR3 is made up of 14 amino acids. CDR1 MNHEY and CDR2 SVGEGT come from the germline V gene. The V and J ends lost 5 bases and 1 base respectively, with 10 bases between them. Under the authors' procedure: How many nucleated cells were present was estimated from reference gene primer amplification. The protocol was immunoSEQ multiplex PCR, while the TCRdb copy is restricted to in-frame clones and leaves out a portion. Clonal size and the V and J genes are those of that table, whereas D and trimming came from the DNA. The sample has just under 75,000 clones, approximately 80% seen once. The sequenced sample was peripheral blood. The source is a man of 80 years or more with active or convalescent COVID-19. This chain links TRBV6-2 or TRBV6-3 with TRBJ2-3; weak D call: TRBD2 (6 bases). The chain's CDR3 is CASSGLIRTDTQYF. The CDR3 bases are TGTGCCAGCAGTGGACTAATCCGCACAGATACGCAGTATTTT.